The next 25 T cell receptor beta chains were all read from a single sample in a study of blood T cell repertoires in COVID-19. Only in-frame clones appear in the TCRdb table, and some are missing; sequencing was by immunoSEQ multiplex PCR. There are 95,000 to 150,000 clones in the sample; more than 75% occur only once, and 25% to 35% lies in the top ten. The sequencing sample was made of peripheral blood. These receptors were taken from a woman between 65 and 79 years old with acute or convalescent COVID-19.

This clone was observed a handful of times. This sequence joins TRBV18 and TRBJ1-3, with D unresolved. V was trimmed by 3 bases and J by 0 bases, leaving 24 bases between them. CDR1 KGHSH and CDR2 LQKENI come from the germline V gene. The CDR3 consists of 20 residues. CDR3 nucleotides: TGTGCCAGCTCACCTGAGAGTCCTTTAGGAGGGTTAAACTCTGGAAACACCATATATTTT. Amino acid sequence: CASSPESPLGGLNSGNTIYF.

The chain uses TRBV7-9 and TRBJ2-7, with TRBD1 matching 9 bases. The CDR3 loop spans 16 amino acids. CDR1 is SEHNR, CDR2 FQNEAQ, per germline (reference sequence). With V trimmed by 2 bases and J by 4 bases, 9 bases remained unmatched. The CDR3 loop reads CASSLWLGQGSYEQYF. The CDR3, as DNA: TGTGCCAGCAGCTTATGGTTAGGACAGGGGTCTTACGAGCAGTACTTC.

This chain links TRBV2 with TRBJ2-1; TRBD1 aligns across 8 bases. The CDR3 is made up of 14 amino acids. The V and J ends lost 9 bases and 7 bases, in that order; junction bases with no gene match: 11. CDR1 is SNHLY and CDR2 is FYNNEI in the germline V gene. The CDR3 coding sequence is TGTGCCAGGAGGACAGGACAGGGTAGTAATGAGCAGTTCTTC. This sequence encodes CARRTGQGSNEQFF.

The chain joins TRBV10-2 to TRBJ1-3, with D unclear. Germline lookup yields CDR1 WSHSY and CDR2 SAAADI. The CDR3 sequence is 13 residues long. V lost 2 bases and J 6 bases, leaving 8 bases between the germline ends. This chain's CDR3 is CASSESGINTIYF. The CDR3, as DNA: TGCGCCAGCAGTGAGAGCGGGATAAACACCATATATTTT.

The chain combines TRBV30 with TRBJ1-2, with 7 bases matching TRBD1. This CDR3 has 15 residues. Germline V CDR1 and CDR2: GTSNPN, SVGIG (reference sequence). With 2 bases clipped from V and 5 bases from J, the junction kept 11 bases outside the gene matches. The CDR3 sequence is CAWSKTGLEGYGYTF. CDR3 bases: TGTGCCTGGAGTAAGACAGGGTTGGAGGGATATGGCTACACCTTC. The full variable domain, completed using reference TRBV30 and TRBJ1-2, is SQTIHQWPATLVQPVGSPLSLECTVEGTSNPNLYWYRQAAGRGLQLLFYSVGIGQISSEVPQNLSASRPQDRQFILSSKKLLLSDSGFYLCAWSKTGLEGYGYTFGSGTRLTVV.

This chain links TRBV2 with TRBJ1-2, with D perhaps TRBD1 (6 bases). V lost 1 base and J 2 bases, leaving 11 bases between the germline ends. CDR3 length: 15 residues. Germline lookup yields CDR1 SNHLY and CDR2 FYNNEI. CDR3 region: CASSEGQGTNYGYTF. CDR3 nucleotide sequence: TGTGCCAGCAGTGAAGGTCAGGGGACGAACTATGGCTACACCTTC.

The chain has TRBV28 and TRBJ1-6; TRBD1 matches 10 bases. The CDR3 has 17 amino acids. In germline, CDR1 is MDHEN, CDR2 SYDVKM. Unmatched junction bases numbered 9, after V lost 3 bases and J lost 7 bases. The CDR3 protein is CASSFGKTGGLNSPLHF. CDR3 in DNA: TGTGCCAGCAGTTTCGGAAAGACAGGGGGCCTCAATTCACCCCTCCACTTT.

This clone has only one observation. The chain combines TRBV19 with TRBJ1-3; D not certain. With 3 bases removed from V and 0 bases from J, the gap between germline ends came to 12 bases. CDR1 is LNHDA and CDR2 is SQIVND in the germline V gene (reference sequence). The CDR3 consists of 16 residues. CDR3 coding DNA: TGTGCCAGTAGTATGAGGCAGTCGAGCTCTGGAAACACCATATATTTT. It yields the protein CASSMRQSSSGNTIYF.

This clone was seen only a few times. The CDR3 loop is CASSQSEFAGNTIYF. Here the CDR3 DNA reads TGTGCCAGCAGTCAGTCGGAGTTCGCTGGAAACACCATATATTTT. This chain uses TRBV6-5 with TRBJ1-3; no definite D call. Per germline, CDR1 MNHEY and CDR2 SVGAGI. V was shortened by 5 bases and J by 2 bases, with 13 bases between the two germline ends. The length of the CDR3 is 15 residues.

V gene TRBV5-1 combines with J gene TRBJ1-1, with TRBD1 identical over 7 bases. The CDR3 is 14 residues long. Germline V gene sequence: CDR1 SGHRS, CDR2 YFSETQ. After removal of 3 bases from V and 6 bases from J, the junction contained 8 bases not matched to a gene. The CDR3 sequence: CASSSGTEGAEAFF. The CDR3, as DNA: TGCGCCAGCAGCTCGGGGACAGAGGGGGCTGAAGCTTTCTTT. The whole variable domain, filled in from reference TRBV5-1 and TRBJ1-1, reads KAGVTQTPRYLIKTRGQQVTLSCSPISGHRSVSWYQQTPGQGLQFLFEYFSETQRNKGNFPGRFSGRQFSNSRSEMNVSTLELGDSALYLCASSSGTEGAEAFFGQGTRLTVV.

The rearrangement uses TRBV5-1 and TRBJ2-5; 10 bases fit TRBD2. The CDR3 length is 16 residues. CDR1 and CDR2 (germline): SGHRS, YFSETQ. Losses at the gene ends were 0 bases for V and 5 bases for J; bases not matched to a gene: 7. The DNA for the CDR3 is TGCGCCAGCAGCTTGGGGCCTAGCGGGGGTTGGGAGACCCAGTACTTC. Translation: CASSLGPSGGWETQYF.

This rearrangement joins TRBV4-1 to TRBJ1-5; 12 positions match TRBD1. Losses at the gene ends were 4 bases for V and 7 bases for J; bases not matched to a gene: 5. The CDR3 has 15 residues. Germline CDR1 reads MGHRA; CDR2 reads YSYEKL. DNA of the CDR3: TGCGCCAGCAGCCCGGGACAGGGGGCGGGACAGCCCCAGCATTTT. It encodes CASSPGQGAGQPQHF.

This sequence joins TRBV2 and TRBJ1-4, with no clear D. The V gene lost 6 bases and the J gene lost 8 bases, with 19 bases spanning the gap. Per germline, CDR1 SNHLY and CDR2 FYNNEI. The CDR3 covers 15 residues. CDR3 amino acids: CASRDHRGTGEKLFF. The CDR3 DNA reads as TGTGCCAGCAGAGACCACCGGGGTACGGGCGAAAAACTGTTTTTT.

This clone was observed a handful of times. CDR3 amino acids: CASQAGAQGPQHF. CDR3 in DNA: TGTGCCAGCCAGGCGGGGGCCCAGGGGCCCCAGCATTTT. J is TRBJ1-5 and V is TRBV30, with a weak D call TRBD1 (6 bases). CDR3 size: 13 residues. V was trimmed by 8 bases and J by 9 bases, leaving 20 bases between them. Looked up from germline, CDR1 is GTSNPN and CDR2 is SVGIG (reference sequence).

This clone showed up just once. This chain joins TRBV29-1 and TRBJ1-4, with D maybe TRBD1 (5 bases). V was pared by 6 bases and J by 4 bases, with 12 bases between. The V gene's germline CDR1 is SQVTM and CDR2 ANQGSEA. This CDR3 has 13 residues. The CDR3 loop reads CSVVAGVNEKLFF. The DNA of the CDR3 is TGCAGCGTAGTAGCGGGGGTTAATGAAAAACTGTTTTTT.

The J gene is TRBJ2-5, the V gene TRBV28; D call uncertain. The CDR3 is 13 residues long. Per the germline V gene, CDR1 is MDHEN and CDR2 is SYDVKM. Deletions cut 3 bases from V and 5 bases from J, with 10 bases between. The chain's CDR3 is CASSLRSRETQYF. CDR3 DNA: TGTGCCAGCAGTTTGCGGTCCCGCGAGACCCAGTACTTC. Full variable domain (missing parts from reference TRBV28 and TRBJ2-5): DVKVTQSSRYLVKRTGEKVFLECVQDMDHENMFWYRQDPGLGLRLIYFSYDVKMKEKGDIPEGYSVSREKKERFSLILESASTNQTSMYLCASSLRSRETQYFGPGTRLLVL.

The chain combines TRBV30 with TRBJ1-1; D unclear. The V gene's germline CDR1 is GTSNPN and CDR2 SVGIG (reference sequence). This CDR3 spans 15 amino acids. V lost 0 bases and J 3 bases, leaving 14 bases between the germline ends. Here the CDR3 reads CAWSVWVEGYTEAFF. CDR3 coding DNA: TGTGCCTGGAGTGTATGGGTTGAGGGTTACACTGAAGCTTTCTTT.

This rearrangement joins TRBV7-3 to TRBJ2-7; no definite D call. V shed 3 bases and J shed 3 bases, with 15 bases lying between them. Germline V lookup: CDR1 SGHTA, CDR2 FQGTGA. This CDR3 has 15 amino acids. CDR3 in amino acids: CASSLGPGTFYEQYF. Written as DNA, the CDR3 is TGTGCCAGCAGCTTGGGTCCAGGAACTTTCTACGAGCAGTACTTC.

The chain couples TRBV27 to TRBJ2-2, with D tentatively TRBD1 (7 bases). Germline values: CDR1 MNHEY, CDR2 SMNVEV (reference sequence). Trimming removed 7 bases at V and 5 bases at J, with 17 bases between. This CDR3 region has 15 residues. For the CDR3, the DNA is TGTGCCAGCAAGAGGGGGCGGCGGGGAACCGGGGAGCTGTTTTTT. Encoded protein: CASKRGRRGTGELFF.

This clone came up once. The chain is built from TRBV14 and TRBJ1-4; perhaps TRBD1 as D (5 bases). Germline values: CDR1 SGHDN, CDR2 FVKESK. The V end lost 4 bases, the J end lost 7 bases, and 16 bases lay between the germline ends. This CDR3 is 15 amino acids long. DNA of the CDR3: TGTGCCAGCAGCCCTCGACAGCTCTTTCGTGAAAAACTGTTTTTT. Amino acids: CASSPRQLFREKLFF.

The chain's CDR3 is CASSESRAGPTQPQHF. The CDR3, as DNA: TGTGCCAGCAGTGAAAGTCGGGCAGGGCCGACTCAGCCCCAGCATTTT. This sequence joins TRBV2 and TRBJ1-5; possible D gene TRBD1, 5 bases. CDR3 length: 16 amino acids. Germline V lookup: CDR1 SNHLY, CDR2 FYNNEI. V gave up 2 bases and J gave up 6 bases, with 17 bases separating them.

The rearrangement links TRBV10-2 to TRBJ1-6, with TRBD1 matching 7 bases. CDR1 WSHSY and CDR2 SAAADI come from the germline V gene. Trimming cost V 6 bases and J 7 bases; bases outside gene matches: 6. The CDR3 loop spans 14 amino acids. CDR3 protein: CASRAQGINSPLHF. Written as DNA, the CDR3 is TGCGCCAGCAGGGCACAGGGGATAAATTCACCCCTCCACTTT.

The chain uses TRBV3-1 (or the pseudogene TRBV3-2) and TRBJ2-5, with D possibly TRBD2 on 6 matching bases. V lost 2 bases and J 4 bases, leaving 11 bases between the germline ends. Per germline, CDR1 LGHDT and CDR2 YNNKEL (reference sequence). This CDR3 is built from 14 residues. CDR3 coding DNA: TGTGCCAGCAGCCAATACGCGGGGATAGAGACCCAGTACTTC. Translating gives CASSQYAGIETQYF.

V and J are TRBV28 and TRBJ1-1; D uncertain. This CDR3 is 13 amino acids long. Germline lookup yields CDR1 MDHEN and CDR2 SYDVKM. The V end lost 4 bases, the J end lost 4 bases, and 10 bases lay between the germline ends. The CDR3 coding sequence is TGTGCCAGCAGTTCTACCTTCGGCACTGAAGCTTTCTTT. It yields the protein CASSSTFGTEAFF.

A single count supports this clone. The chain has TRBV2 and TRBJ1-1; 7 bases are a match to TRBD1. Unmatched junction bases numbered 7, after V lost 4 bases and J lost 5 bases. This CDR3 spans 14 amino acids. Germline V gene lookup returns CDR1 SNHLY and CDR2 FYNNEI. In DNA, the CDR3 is TGTGCCAGCAGTGGGACAGGTCGCCGAACTGAAGCTTTCTTT. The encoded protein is CASSGTGRRTEAFF.